This T cell receptor beta chain was observed in a study of T cell responses to AZD1222 COVID-19 vaccine. Study background: Pooling covered second doses at about 4 or about 12 weeks. Broader study findings: AZD1222 recipients seropositive at baseline numbered only 6 or 7.

Libraries were prepared by immunoSEQ multiplex PCR; TCRdb keeps only in-frame clonotypes and omits some of them. The table shows about 130,000 clones, with around 90% occurring only once. Germline loops: CDR1 LGHDT, CDR2 YNNKEL (reference sequence). CDR3 length: 16 amino acids. The germline V and J ends were trimmed by 4 bases and 4 bases, with 17 bases remaining between them. A note on this clone: Its antigen is currently unknown.

The V gene is TRBV3-1 (or the pseudogene TRBV3-2), the J gene TRBJ1-3, with D perhaps matching TRBD1 (6 bases). The material was peripheral blood, obtained on day 0 of AZD1222 vaccination. The sequence came from an adult in good health. The CDR3 nucleotides read TGTGCCAGCAGCCCTATCTGGGGGGCGTCCGGAAACACCATATATTTT. Its translation: CASSPIWGASGNTIYF.